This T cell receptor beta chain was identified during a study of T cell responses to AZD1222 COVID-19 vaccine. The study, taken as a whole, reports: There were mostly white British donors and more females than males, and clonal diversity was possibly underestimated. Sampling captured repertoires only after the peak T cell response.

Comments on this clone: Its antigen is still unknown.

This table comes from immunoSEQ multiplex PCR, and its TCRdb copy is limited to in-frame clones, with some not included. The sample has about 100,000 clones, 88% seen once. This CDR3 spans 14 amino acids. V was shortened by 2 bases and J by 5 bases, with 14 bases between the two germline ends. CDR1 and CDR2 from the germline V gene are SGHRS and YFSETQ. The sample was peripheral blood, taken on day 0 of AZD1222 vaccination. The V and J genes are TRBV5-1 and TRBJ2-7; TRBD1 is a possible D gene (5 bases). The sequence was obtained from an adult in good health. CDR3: CASSFRQRRDEQYF. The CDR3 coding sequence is TGCGCCAGCAGCTTCAGACAGCGTAGGGACGAGCAGTACTTC. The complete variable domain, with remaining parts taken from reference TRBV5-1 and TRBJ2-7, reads KAGVTQTPRYLIKTRGQQVTLSCSPISGHRSVSWYQQTPGQGLQFLFEYFSETQRNKGNFPGRFSGRQFSNSRSEMNVSTLELGDSALYLCASSFRQRRDEQYFGPGTRLTVT.